This T cell receptor beta chain was recovered during a study of shared clonotypes between healthy human individuals. Study context: Three plates each covered CD4 naive and memory; CD8 naive two, CD8 memory one.

TCRdb keeps only in-frame clones here, not all; method: immunoSEQ multiplex PCR. This table has over 700,000 clones, over 60% appearing once. The germline V gene has CDR1 SGHRS and CDR2 YFSETQ. After removal of 0 bases from V and 1 base from J, the junction contained 0 bases not matched to a gene. The length of the CDR3 is 15 residues. The sample comprised memory CD4+ T cells sorted from blood. As for subset: CD45RA-negative fraction. This TCR was sampled from a woman aged 25 to 39 in good health. V and J are TRBV5-1 and TRBJ2-3; 9 bases match TRBD1. The CDR3 loop reads CASSLDRGRTDTQYF. The CDR3 DNA sequence: TGCGCCAGCAGCTTGGACAGGGGGCGCACAGATACGCAGTATTTT.